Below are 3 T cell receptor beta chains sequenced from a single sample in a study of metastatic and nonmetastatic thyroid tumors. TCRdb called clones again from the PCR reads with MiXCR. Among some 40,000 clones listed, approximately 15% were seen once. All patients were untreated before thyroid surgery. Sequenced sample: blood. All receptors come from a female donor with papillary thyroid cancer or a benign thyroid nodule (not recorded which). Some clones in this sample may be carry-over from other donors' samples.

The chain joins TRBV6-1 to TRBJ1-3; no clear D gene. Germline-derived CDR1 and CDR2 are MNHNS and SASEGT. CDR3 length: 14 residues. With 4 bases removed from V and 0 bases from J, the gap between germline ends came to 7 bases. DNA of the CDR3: TGTGCCAGCAGTGTCTTTGCCTCTGGAAACACCATATATTTT. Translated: CASSVFASGNTIYF.

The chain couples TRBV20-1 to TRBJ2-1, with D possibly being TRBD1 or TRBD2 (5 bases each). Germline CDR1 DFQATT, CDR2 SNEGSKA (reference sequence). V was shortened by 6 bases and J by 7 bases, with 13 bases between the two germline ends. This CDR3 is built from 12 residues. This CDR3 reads CSATGWGNEQFF. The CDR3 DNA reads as TGCAGTGCAACCGGGTGGGGGAATGAGCAGTTCTTC.

DNA of the CDR3: TGTGCCAGCAGTCCTAGGACTAACGGGAATCGTACGCAGTATTTT. The encoded protein is CASSPRTNGNRTQYF. The chain has TRBV6-1 and TRBJ2-3; possibly TRBD2 for D (6 bases). V lost 5 bases, J lost 8 bases, and 20 bases lay in between. In germline, CDR1 is MNHNS, CDR2 SASEGT. This CDR3 spans 15 amino acids.